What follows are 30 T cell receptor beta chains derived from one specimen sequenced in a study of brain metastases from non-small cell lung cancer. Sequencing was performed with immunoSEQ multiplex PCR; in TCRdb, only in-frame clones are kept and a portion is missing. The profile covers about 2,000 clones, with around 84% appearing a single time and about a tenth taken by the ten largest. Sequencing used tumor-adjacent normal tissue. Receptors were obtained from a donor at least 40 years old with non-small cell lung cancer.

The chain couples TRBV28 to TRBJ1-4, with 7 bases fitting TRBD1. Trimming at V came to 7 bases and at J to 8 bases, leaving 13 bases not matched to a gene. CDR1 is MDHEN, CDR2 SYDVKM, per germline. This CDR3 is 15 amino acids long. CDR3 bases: TGTGCCAGCATGAAGAGACAGGGAATGGGCGAAAAACTGTTTTTT. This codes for CASMKRQGMGEKLFF.

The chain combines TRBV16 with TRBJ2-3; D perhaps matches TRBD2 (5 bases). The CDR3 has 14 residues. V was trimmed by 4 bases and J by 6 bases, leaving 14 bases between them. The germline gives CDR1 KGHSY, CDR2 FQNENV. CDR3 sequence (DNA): TGTGCCAGCAGCCCTCTAGAGGGTTGGGATACGCAGTATTTT. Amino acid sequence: CASSPLEGWDTQYF.

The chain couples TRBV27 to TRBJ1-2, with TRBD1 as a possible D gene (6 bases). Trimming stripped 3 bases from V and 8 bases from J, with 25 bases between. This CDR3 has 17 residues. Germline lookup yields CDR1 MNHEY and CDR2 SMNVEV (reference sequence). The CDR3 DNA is TGTGCCAGCAGTTTTGCCTTCACCCCCGGGGGCCCAGGGGGCTACACCTTC. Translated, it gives CASSFAFTPGGPGGYTF.

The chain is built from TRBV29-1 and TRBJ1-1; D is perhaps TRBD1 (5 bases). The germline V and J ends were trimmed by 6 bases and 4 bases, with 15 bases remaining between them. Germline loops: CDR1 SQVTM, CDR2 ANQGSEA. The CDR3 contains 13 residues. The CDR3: CSVQQVEGTEAFF. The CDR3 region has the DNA TGCAGCGTCCAACAGGTAGAAGGCACTGAAGCTTTCTTT.

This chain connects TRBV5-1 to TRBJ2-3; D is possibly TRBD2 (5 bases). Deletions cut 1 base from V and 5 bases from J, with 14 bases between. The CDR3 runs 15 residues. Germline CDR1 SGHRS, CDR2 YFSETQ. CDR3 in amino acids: CASSLSGPPGDTQYF. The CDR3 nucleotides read TGCGCCAGCAGCTTGAGCGGCCCTCCCGGAGATACGCAGTATTTT.

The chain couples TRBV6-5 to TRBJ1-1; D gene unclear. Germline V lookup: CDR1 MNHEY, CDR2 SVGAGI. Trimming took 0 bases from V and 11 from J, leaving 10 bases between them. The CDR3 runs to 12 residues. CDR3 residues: CASSYSGDRAFF. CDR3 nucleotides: TGTGCCAGCAGTTACTCGGGTGACCGGGCTTTCTTT.

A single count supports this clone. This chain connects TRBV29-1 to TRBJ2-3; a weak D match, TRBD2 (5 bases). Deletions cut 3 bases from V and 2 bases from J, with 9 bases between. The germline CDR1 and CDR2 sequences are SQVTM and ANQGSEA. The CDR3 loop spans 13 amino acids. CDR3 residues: CSVDTGNTDTQYF. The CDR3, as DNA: TGCAGCGTTGATACGGGGAACACAGATACGCAGTATTTT.

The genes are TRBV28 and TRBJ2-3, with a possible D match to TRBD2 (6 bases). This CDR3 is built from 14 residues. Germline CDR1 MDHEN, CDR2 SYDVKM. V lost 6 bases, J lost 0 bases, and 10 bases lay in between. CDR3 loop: CASRVGGSTDTQYF. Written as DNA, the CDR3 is TGTGCCAGCAGGGTGGGGGGAAGCACAGATACGCAGTATTTT. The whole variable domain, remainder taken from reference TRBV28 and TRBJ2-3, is DVKVTQSSRYLVKRTGEKVFLECVQDMDHENMFWYRQDPGLGLRLIYFSYDVKMKEKGDIPEGYSVSREKKERFSLILESASTNQTSMYLCASRVGGSTDTQYFGPGTRLTVL.

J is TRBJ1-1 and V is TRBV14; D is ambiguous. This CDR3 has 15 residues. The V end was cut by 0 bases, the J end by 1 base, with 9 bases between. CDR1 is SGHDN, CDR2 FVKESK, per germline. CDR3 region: CASSQDEGWNTEAFF. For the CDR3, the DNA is TGTGCCAGCAGCCAAGACGAGGGATGGAACACTGAAGCTTTCTTT. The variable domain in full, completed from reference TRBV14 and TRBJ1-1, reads EAGVTQFPSHSVIEKGQTVTLRCDPISGHDNLYWYRRVMGKEIKFLLHFVKESKQDESGMPNNRFLAERTGGTYSTLKVQPAELEDSGVYFCASSQDEGWNTEAFFGQGTRLTVV.

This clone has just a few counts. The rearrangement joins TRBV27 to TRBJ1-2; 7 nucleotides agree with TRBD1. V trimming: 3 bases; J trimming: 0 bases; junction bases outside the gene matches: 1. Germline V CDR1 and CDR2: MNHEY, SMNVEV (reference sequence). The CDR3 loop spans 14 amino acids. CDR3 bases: TGTGCCAGCAGTTTGCAGGGGGCTAACTATGGCTACACCTTC. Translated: CASSLQGANYGYTF.

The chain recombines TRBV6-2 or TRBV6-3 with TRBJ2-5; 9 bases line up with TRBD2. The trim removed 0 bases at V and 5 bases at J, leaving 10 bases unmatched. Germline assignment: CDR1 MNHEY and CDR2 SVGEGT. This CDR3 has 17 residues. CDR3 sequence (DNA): TGTGCCAGCAGTTACTCCCTGGGGACTAGCTGGGGGGAGACCCAGTACTTC. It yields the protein CASSYSLGTSWGETQYF.

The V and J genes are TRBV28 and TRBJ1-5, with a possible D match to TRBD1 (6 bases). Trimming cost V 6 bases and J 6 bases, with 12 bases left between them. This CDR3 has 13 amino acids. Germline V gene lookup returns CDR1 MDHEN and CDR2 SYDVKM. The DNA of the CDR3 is TGTGCCAGCAGCAAGGGGGGGGGTCAGCCCCAGCATTTT. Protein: CASSKGGGQPQHF.

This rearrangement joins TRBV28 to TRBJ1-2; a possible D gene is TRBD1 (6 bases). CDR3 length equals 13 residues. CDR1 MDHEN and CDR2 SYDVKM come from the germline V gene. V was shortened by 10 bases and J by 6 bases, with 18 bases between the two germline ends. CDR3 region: CAILQGEANGYTF. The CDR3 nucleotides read TGTGCCATCTTACAGGGAGAGGCAAATGGCTACACCTTC.

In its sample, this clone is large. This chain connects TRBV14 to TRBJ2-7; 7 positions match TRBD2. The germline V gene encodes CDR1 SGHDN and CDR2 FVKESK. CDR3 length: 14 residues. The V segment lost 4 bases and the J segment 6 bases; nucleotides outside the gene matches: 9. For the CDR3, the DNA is TGTGCCAGCAGCCCGTTGGGAGGGCTCGGCGAGCAGTACTTC. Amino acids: CASSPLGGLGEQYF.

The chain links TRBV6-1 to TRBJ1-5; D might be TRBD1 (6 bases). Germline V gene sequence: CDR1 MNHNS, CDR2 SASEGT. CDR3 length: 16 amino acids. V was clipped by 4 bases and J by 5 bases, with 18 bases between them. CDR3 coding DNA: TGTGCCAGCAGTGTCCTGGGGGGCTCCGGTTATCAGCCCCAGCATTTT. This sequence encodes CASSVLGGSGYQPQHF.

The CDR3 spells CASSPGQVDTQYF. The CDR3 DNA reads TGTGCCAGCAGCCCCGGACAGGTAGATACGCAGTATTTT. This chain links TRBV7-6 with TRBJ2-3; TRBD1 aligns across 7 bases. Looked up from germline, CDR1 is SGHVS and CDR2 is FNYEAQ. V was pared by 5 bases and J by 5 bases, with 4 bases of the junction left unmatched. The CDR3 has 13 amino acids.

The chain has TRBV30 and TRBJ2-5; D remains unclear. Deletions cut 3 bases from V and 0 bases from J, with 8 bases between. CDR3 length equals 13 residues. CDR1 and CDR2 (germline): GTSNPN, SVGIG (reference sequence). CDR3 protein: CAWRRQYQETQYF. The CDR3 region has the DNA TGTGCCTGGAGAAGGCAGTACCAAGAGACCCAGTACTTC.

CDR3 nucleotide sequence: TGTGCCAGCAGCTTAAAGGCAGGGACCAGCACAGATACGCAGTATTTT. It specifies CASSLKAGTSTDTQYF. The V and J genes are TRBV7-2 and TRBJ2-3, with D tentatively TRBD1 or TRBD2 (5 bases each). CDR3 size: 16 residues. Trimming stripped 2 bases from V and 0 bases from J, with 12 bases between. CDR1 is SGHTA and CDR2 is FQGNSA in the germline V gene.

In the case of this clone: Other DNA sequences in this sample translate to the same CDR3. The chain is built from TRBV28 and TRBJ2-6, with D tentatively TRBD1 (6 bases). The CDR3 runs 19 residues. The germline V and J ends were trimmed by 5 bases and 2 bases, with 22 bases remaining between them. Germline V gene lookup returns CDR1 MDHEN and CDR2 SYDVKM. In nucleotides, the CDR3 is TGTGCCAGCAGTCCTCGAATTGGACAGTTCAATACTGGGGCCAACGTCCTGACTTTC. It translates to CASSPRIGQFNTGANVLTF.

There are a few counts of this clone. CDR3 sequence: CASSLGVGATEAFF. CDR3 bases: TGCGCCAGCTCCCTAGGAGTGGGTGCGACTGAAGCTTTCTTT. This rearrangement joins TRBV10-1 to TRBJ1-1; unclear D gene. This CDR3 contains 14 residues. Germline CDR1 and CDR2: WNHNN and SYGVQD (reference sequence). V was clipped by 8 bases and J by 5 bases, with 18 bases between them.

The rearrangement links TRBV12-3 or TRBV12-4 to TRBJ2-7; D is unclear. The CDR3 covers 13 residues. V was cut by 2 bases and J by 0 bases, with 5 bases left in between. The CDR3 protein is CASSLMGSYEQYF. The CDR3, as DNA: TGTGCCAGCAGTTTAATGGGCTCCTACGAGCAGTACTTC.

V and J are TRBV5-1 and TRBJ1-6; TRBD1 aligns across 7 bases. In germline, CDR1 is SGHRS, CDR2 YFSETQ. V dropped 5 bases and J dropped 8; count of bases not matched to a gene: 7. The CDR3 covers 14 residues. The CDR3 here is CASSQGQDYSPLHF. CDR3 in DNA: TGCGCCAGCAGTCAAGGACAGGACTATTCACCCCTCCACTTT.

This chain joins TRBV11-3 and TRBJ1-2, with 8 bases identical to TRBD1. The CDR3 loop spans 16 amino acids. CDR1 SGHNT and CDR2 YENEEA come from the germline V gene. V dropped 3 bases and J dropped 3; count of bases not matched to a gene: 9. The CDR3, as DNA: TGTGCCAGCAGCTTTCACTCCAGGGGGCGAGACTATGGCTACACCTTC. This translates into CASSFHSRGRDYGYTF.

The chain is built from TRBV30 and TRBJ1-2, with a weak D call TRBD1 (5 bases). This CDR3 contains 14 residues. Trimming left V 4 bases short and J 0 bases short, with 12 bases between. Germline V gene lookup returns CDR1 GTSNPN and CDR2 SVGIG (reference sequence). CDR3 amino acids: CAWNRNQANYGYTF. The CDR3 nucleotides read TGTGCCTGGAACAGGAACCAGGCTAACTATGGCTACACCTTC.

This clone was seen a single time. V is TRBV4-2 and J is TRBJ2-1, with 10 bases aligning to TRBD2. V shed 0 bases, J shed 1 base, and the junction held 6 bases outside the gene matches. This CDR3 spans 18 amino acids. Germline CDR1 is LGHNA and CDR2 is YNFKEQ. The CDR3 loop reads CASSQEGSGGVSYNEQFF. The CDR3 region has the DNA TGTGCCAGCAGCCAAGAGGGCAGCGGGGGGGTTTCCTACAATGAGCAGTTCTTC.

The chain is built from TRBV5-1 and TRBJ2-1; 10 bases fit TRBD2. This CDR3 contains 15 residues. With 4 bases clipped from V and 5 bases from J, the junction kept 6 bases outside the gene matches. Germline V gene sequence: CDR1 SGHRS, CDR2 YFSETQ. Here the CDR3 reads CASSESGGAHNEQFF. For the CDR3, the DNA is TGCGCCAGCAGCGAAAGCGGGGGGGCCCACAATGAGCAGTTCTTC.

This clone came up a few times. The CDR3 DNA follows: TGTGCCAGCGGACGGGGGACAGGGCTGACCGGGGAGCTGTTTTTT. Protein: CASGRGTGLTGELFF. This chain joins TRBV28 and TRBJ2-2; 9 nucleotides line up with TRBD1. V shed 8 bases and J 5 bases; nucleotides not matched to a gene: 9. This CDR3 spans 15 amino acids. CDR1 MDHEN and CDR2 SYDVKM come from the germline V gene.

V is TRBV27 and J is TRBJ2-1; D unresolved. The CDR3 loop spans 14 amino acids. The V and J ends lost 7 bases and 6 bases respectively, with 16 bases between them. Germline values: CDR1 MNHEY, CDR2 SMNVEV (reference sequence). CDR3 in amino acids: CASTAQYPGNEQFF. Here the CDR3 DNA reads TGTGCCAGCACCGCCCAGTACCCTGGCAATGAGCAGTTCTTC.

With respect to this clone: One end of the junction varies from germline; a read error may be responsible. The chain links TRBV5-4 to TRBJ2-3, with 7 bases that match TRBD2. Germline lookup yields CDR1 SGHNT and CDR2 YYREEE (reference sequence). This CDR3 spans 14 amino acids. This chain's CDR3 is CASSNGGSTDMQYF. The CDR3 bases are TGTGCCAGCAGCAACGGCGGGAGCACAGATATGCAGTATTTT.

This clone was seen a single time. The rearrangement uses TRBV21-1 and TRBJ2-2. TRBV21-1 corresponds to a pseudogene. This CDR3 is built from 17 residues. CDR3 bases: TGTGCCAGCAGCCTCCCCGTAAGGGGACCGAACACCGGGGAGCTGTTTTTT. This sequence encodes CASSLPVRGPNTGELFF.